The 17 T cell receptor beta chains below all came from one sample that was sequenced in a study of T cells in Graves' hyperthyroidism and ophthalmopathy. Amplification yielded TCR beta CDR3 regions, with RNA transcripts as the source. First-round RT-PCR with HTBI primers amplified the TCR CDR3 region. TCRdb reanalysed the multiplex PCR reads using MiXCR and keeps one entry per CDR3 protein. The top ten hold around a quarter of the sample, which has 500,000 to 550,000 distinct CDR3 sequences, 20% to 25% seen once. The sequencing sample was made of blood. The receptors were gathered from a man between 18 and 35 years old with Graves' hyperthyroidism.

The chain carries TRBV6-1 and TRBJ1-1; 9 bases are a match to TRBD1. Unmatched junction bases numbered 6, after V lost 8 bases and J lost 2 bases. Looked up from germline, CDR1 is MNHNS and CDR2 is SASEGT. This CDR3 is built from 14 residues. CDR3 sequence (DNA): TGTGCCAGCCAAAGACAGGGGGGTAACACTGAAGCTTTCTTT. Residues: CASQRQGGNTEAFF.

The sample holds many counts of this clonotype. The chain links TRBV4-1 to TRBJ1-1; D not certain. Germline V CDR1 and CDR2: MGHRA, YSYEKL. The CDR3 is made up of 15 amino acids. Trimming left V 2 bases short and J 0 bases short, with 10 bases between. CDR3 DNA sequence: TGCGCCAGCAGCCAATCCCTCACGATGAACACTGAAGCTTTCTTT. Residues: CASSQSLTMNTEAFF.

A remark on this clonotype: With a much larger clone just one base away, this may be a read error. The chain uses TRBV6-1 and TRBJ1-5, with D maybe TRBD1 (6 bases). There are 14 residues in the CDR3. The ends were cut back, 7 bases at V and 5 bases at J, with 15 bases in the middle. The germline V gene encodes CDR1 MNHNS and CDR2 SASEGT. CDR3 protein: CASKGGGLDQPQHF. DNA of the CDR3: TGTGCCAGCAAGGGGGGGGGTCTCGATCAGCCCCAGCATTTT.

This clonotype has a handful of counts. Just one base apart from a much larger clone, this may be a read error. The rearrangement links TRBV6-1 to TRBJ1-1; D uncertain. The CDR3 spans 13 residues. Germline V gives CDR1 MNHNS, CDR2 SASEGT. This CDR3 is CASSEQTNTEALF. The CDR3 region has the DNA TGTGCCAGCAGTGAGCAGACAAACACTGAAGCTCTCTTT.

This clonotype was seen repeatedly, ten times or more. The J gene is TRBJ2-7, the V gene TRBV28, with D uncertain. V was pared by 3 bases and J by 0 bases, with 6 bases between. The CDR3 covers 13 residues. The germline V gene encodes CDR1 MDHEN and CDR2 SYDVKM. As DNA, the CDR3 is TGTGCCAGCAGTTTTTCCGGCTCCTACGAGCAGTACTTC. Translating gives CASSFSGSYEQYF. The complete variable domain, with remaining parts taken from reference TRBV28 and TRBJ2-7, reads DVKVTQSSRYLVKRTGEKVFLECVQDMDHENMFWYRQDPGLGLRLIYFSYDVKMKEKGDIPEGYSVSREKKERFSLILESASTNQTSMYLCASSFSGSYEQYFGPGTRLTVT.

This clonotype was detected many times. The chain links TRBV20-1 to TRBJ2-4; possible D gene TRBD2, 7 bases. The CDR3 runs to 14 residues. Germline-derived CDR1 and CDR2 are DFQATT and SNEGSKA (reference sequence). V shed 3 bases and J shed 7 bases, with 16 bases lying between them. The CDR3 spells CSARRKGGRNIQYF. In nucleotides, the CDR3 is TGCAGTGCTAGGCGGAAGGGGGGGCGGAACATTCAGTACTTC.

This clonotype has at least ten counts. The CDR3 sequence is CASSPHPWQGQSSYEQYF. The CDR3 DNA reads as TGTGCCAGCAGCCCTCACCCCTGGCAGGGACAGTCCTCCTACGAGCAGTACTTC. This sequence joins TRBV11-2 and TRBJ2-7; TRBD1 matches 7 bases. CDR1 is SGHAT and CDR2 is FQNNGV in the germline V gene. CDR3 size: 18 residues. V was pared by 5 bases and J by 0 bases, with 16 bases of the junction left unmatched.

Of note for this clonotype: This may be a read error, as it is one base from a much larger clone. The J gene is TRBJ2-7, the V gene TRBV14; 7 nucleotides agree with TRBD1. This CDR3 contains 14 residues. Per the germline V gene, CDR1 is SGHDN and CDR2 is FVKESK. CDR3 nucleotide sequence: TGTGCCATCAGCCACCGGACAGGCTCGTACGAGCAGTACTTC. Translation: CAISHRTGSYEQYF. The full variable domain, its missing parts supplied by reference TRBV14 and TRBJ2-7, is EAGVTQFPSHSVIEKGQTVTLRCDPISGHDNLYWYRRVMGKEIKFLLHFVKESKQDESGMPNNRFLAERTGGTYSTLKVQPAELEDSGVYFCAISHRTGSYEQYFGPGTRLTVT.

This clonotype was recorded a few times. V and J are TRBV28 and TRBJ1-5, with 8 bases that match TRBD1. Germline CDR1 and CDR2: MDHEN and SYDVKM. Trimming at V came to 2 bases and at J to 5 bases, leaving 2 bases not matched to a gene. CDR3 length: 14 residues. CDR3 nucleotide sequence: TGTGCCAGCAGTTTAGACAGGGGACATCAGCCCCAGCATTTT. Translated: CASSLDRGHQPQHF.

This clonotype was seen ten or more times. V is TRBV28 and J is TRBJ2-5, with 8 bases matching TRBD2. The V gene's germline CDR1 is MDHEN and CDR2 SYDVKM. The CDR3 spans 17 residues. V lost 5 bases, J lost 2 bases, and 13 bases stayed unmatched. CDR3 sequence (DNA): TGTGCCAGCAGTCCTTGGGTAGAAGCGGGGGTACAAGAGACCCAGTACTTC. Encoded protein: CASSPWVEAGVQETQYF.

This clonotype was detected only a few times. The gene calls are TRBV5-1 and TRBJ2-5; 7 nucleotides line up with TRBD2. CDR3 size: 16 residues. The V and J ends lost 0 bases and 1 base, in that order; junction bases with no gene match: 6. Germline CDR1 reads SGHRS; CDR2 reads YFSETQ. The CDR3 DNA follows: TGCGCCAGCAGCTTGGCCCCGGGACTACCCCAAGAGACCCAGTACTTC. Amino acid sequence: CASSLAPGLPQETQYF.

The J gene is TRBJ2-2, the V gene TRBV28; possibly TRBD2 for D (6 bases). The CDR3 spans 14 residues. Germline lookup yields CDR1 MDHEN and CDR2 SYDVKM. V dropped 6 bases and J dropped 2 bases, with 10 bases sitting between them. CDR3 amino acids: CASRPGTNTGELFF. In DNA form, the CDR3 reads TGTGCCAGCAGGCCCGGGACTAACACCGGGGAGCTGTTTTTT.

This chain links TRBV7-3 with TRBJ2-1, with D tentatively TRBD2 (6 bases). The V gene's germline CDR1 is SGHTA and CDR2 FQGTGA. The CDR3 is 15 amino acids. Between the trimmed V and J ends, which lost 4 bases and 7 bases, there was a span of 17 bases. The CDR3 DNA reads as TGTGCCAGCAGCTCGCAATTAGCGGAACGGAATGAGCAGTTCTTC. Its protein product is CASSSQLAERNEQFF.

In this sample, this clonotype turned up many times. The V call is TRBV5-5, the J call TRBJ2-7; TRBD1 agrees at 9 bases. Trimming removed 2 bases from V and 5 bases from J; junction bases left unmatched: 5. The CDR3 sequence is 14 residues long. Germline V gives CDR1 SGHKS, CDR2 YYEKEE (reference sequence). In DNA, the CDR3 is TGTGCCAGCAGCTTTGGGACAGGGAATAACGAGCAGTACTTC. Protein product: CASSFGTGNNEQYF.

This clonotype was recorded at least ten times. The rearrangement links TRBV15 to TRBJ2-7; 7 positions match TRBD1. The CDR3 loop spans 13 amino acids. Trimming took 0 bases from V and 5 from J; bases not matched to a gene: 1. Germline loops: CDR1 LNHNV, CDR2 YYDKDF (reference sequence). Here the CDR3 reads CATSREQGNEQYF. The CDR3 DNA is TGTGCCACCAGCAGAGAACAGGGGAACGAGCAGTACTTC.

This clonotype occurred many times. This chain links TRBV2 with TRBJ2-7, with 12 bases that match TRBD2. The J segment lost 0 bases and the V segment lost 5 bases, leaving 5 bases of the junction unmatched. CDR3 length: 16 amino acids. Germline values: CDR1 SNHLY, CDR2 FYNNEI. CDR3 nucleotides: TGTGCCAGCAGTTCCTCTAGCGGGAGGGCCTCCTACGAGCAGTACTTC. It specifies CASSSSSGRASYEQYF.

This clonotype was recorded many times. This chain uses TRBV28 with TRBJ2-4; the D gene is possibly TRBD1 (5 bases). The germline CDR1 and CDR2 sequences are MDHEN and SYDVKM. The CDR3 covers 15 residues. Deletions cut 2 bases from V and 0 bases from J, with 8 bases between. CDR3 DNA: TGTGCCAGCAGTTTACCAGGGCAAGCCAAAAACATTCAGTACTTC. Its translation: CASSLPGQAKNIQYF.